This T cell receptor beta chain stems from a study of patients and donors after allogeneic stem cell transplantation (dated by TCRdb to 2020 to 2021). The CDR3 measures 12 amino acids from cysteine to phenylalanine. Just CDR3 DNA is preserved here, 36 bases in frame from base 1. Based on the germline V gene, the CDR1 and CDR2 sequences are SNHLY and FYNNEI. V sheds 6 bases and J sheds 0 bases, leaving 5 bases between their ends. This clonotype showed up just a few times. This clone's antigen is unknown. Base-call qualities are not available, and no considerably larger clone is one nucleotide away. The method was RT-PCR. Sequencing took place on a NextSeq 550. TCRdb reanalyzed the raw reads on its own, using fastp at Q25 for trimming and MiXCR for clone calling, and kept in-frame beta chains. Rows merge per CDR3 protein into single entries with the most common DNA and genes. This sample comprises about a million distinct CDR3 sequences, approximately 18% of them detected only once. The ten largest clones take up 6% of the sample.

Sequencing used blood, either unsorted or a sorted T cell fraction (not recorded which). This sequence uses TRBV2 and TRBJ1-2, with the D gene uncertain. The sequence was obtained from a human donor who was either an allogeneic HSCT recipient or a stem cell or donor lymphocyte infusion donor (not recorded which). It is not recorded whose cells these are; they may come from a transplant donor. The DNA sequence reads TGTGCCAGCAGAATCTCTAACTATGGCTACACCTTC. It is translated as CASRISNYGYTF. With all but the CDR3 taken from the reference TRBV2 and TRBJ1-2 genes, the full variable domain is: EPEVTQTPSHQVTQMGQEVILRCVPISNHLYFYWYRQILGQKVEFLVSFYNNEISEKSEIFDDQFSVERPDGSNFTLKIRSTKLEDSAMYFCASRISNYGYTFGSGTRLTVV.